This note documents a single T cell receptor (beta chain) sequence. The antigen is not known. This sample is part of a study of type 1 regulatory T cells. Study in general: T-allo10 is a Tr1-enriched, alloantigen-specific CD4 T cell product made in vitro.

TCRdb reprocessed the reads with MiXCR, giving one entry per CDR3 protein. This table holds about 62,000 distinct CDR3 sequences, 62% found once. Study-wide points: Tr1 cells had a more restricted TCR repertoire than non-Tr1 cells.

V shed 4 bases and J shed 4 bases, with 16 bases lying between them. Germline assignment: CDR1 SNHLY and CDR2 FYNNEI. The CDR3 length is 15 residues. The specimen was cultured non-Tr1 T cells, either the whole culture or a sorted T cell fraction (not recorded which). The rearrangement uses TRBV2 and TRBJ2-5; D is perhaps TRBD2 (5 bases). This receptor was taken from a human donor in good health. The CDR3 DNA reads as TGTGCCAGCAGTGCGAACGGGATGAATGCAGAGACCCAGTACTTC. Translating gives CASSANGMNAETQYF.